This T cell receptor (beta chain) was sequenced in a study of blood T cell repertoires in COVID-19. The repertoire was sequenced with immunoSEQ multiplex PCR; TCRdb's copy has only in-frame clones and lacks some. The sample has over 140,000 clones; roughly 81% are singletons. V lost 2 bases, J lost 4 bases, and 12 bases lay in between. The CDR3 is 15 residues long. Germline V CDR1 and CDR2: WSHSY, SAAADI. The J gene is TRBJ1-5, the V gene TRBV10-2; tentative D call: TRBD1 (5 bases). The receptor was isolated from a woman aged 45-65 years with active or convalescent COVID-19. Material: peripheral blood. CDR3 protein: CASSETGFPNQPQHF. CDR3 bases: TGCGCCAGCAGTGAGACAGGCTTCCCGAATCAGCCCCAGCATTTT.